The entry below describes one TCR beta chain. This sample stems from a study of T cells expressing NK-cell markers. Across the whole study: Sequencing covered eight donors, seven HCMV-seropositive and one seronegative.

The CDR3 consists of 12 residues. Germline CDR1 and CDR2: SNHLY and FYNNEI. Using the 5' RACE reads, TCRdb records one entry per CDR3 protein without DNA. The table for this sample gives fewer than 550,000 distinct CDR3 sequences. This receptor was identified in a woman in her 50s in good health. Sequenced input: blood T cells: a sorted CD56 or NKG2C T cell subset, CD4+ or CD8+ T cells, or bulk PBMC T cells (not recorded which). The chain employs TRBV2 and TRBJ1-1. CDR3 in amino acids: CASLGGPLEDFF.